Described below is a single T cell receptor (beta chain) sequence and its context. Amplification from RNA transcripts yielded the TCR beta CDR3 regions. HTBI-primed first-round RT-PCR preceded second-round multiplex PCR. One entry per CDR3 protein, called by TCRdb with MiXCR from the multiplex PCR reads. This repertoire shows about 700,000 distinct CDR3 sequences, about two fifths found once; its top ten account for 3.3%. The CDR3 spans 15 residues. Looked up from germline, CDR1 is SGHAT and CDR2 is FQNNGV. Trimming at V came to 5 bases and at J to 3 bases, leaving 5 bases not matched to a gene. This sample was included in a study of Graves' ophthalmopathy and Graves' hyperthyroidism.

This receptor was taken from an adult man with Graves' ophthalmopathy. V is TRBV11-2 and J is TRBJ1-4; 8 bases align to TRBD1. What was sequenced was peripheral blood. CDR3: CASSLAGGPNEKLFF. CDR3 coding DNA: TGTGCCAGCAGCCTAGCAGGGGGCCCTAATGAAAAACTGTTTTTT.